Listed below are T cell receptor beta chains from one sample, sequenced in a study of follicular helper T cells after annual influenza vaccination. Assay used: immunoSEQ multiplex PCR; TCRdb lists only in-frame clones, some missing. The sample holds 28,000 or so clones, approximately 78% seen once. The material sequenced was CXCR5+ CD38- circulating T follicular helper cells from blood, taken on the day of influenza vaccination. Receptors originate from an adult who received the influenza vaccine. CDR3s include the opening cysteine and the closing phenylalanine or tryptophan. D genes are given only for firm matches. Clone sizes are given selectively: once, few, many, or a class where the clone is expanded.

>NA|TRBV14|NA|TRBJ2-7
CASSPGGDGYSYEQYF
TGTGCCAGCAGCCCAGGAGGGGACGGATACTCCTACGAGCAGTACTTC
>TRBD1|TRBV6-1|NA|TRBJ2-7
CATKRGPGVNYEQYF
TGTGCCACTAAGAGGGGGCCAGGGGTCAACTACGAGCAGTACTTC
>TRBD2|TRBV6-5|NA|TRBJ2-1
CASSLTSGRGNNEQFF
TGTGCCAGCAGTTTAACTAGCGGGAGAGGGAACAATGAGCAGTTCTTC
>TRBD1|TRBV5-5|NA|TRBJ2-3
CASSFISGTGRDTQYF
TGTGCCAGCAGCTTTATTTCCGGGACAGGTAGAGATACGCAGTATTTT
>NA|TRBV19|NA|TRBJ2-7
CASSIVPLSYEQYF
TGTGCCAGTAGTATAGTCCCTCTCTCCTACGAGCAGTACTTC
>NA|TRBV5-1|NA|TRBJ2-3
CASSLGQRVTDTQYF
TGCGCCAGCAGCTTGGGGCAGAGGGTCACAGATACGCAGTATTTT
>TRBD2|TRBV5-1|NA|TRBJ2-3
CASSSWQSGGLSTDTQYF
TGCGCCAGCAGCTCCTGGCAGTCGGGAGGGTTAAGCACAGATACGCAGTATTTT
>NA|TRBV14|NA|TRBJ2-3
CASSLGGLGTDTQYF
TGTGCCAGCAGTCTGGGGGGACTGGGCACAGATACGCAGTATTTT
>NA|TRBV18|NA|TRBJ1-1
CASSPTGGVRAFF
TGTGCCAGCTCACCAACCGGGGGGGTTCGAGCTTTCTTT
>TRBD1|TRBV19|NA|TRBJ1-1
CASRKAYRQGNTEAFF
TGTGCCAGTAGGAAGGCGTACCGACAGGGGAACACTGAAGCTTTCTTT
>TRBD1|TRBV11-2|NA|TRBJ1-2
CASSPDRVGYTF
TGTGCCAGCAGCCCCGACAGGGTTGGCTACACCTTC
>NA|TRBV7-2|NA|TRBJ1-5
CASSLRGNQPQHF
TGTGCCAGCAGCTTGAGAGGCAACCAGCCCCAGCATTTT
>NA|TRBV20-1|NA|TRBJ1-1
CSARRGPEAFF
TGCAGTGCTAGAAGGGGTCCTGAAGCTTTCTTT
>TRBD1|TRBV28|NA|TRBJ2-6
CASGPGQGSGANVLTF
TGTGCCAGCGGACCGGGACAGGGTTCTGGGGCCAACGTCCTGACTTTC
>NA|TRBV27|NA|TRBJ2-5
CASRISGQETQYF
TGTGCCAGCAGGATCAGCGGTCAAGAGACCCAGTACTTC
>NA|TRBV15|NA|TRBJ1-5
CATSRGRYSNQPQHF
TGTGCCACCAGCAGAGGCAGGTATAGCAATCAGCCCCAGCATTTT
>TRBD2|TRBV28|few|TRBJ2-3
CASRRGTSGASTDTQYF
TGTGCCAGCAGGCGCGGGACTAGCGGAGCCAGCACAGATACGCAGTATTTT
>TRBD1|TRBV5-1|NA|TRBJ1-2
CASSPDRSGGYTF
TGCGCCAGCAGCCCGGACAGGTCTGGGGGCTACACCTTC
>NA|TRBV5-5|NA|TRBJ2-1
CASSNRDTSSYNEQFF
TGTGCCAGCAGCAACCGGGACACAAGCTCCTACAATGAGCAGTTCTTC
>NA|TRBV27|once|TRBJ2-2
CASSRGTSTGELFF
TGTGCCAGCAGTAGGGGGACGTCAACCGGGGAGCTGTTTTTT
>TRBD1|TRBV5-6|NA|TRBJ2-7
CASSRDRGIYEQYF
TGTGCCAGCAGCCGGGACAGGGGAATCTACGAGCAGTACTTC
>NA|TRBV7-3|NA|TRBJ2-1
CASSPGVSGYNEQFF
TGTGCCAGCAGCCCGGGAGTTAGCGGTTACAATGAGCAGTTCTTC
>TRBD2|TRBV5-4|NA|TRBJ2-1
CASSSGTSGRGLYNEQFF
TGTGCCAGCAGCTCCGGGACTAGCGGGAGGGGGCTATACAATGAGCAGTTCTTC
>NA|TRBV19|NA|TRBJ1-1
CASSIPRAKDTEAFF
TGTGCCAGTAGTATCCCCAGGGCAAAGGACACTGAAGCTTTCTTT
>NA|TRBV6-5|NA|TRBJ2-7
CASSATGSSVYEQYF
TGTGCCAGCAGTGCTACAGGGAGTTCAGTCTACGAGCAGTACTTC
>NA|TRBV5-1|NA|TRBJ2-3
CASSLWDSTTDTQYF
TGCGCCAGCAGCCTCTGGGACTCCACCACAGATACGCAGTATTTT
>NA|TRBV7-3|NA|TRBJ2-1
CASSPLGEAPPYNEQFF
TGTGCCAGCAGCCCCCTCGGGGAGGCCCCCCCCTACAATGAGCAGTTCTTC
>NA|TRBV29-1|NA|TRBJ1-1
CSAAQGSTEAFF
TGCAGCGCCGCTCAGGGATCCACTGAAGCTTTCTTT
>NA|TRBV5-1|NA|TRBJ1-2
CASSLGQPNYGYTF
TGCGCCAGCAGCTTGGGACAACCCAACTATGGCTACACCTTC
>TRBD1|TRBV27|NA|TRBJ2-7
CASTYRQGIFYEQYF
TGTGCCAGCACCTATCGACAGGGGATCTTCTACGAGCAGTACTTC
>NA|TRBV25-1|NA|TRBJ1-6
CASGTSNSPLHF
TGTGCCAGTGGGACATCTAATTCACCCCTCCACTTT
>NA|TRBV30|once|TRBJ1-5
CAWSVKGSNQPQHF
TGTGCCTGGAGTGTCAAGGGGAGCAATCAGCCCCAGCATTTT
>NA|TRBV11-1|once|TRBJ2-5
CASSPAGLLQETQYF
TGTGCCAGCAGCCCCGCGGGACTGCTCCAAGAGACCCAGTACTTC
>TRBD1|TRBV19|NA|TRBJ1-4
CASSPQGARIATNEKLFF
TGTGCCAGTAGTCCCCAGGGGGCGCGGATTGCAACTAATGAAAAACTGTTTTTT
>NA|TRBV6-4|NA|TRBJ2-7
CASTLTHYEQYF
TGTGCCAGCACTTTAACTCACTACGAGCAGTACTTC
>NA|TRBV4-1|few|TRBJ1-3
CASSPRGTVSGGNTIYF
TGCGCCAGCAGCCCCCGGGGGACGGTTTCAGGGGGAAACACCATATATTTT
>TRBD2|TRBV11-2|NA|TRBJ2-1
CASSPGTSGSRNEQFF
TGTGCCAGCAGCCCCGGGACTAGCGGGAGTCGCAATGAGCAGTTCTTC
>NA|TRBV5-1|once|TRBJ2-3
CASSRRAVTDTQYF
TGCGCCAGCTCCCGGAGGGCTGTCACAGATACGCAGTATTTT
>NA|TRBV30|NA|TRBJ1-6
CAWSSYGGNSPLHF
TGTGCCTGGAGTAGCTATGGGGGGAATTCACCCCTCCACTTT
>NA|TRBV19|NA|TRBJ1-2
CASRAQIMGGYTF
TGTGCCAGTAGGGCTCAAATCATGGGCGGCTACACCTTC
>NA|TRBV28|NA|TRBJ2-1
CASSPSLYLNEQFF
TGTGCCAGCAGCCCATCACTTTACCTTAATGAGCAGTTCTTC
>NA|TRBV11-3|NA|TRBJ2-3
CASSLSGSADTQYF
TGTGCCAGCAGCTTGTCAGGTTCGGCAGATACGCAGTATTTT
>NA|TRBV13|few|TRBJ2-7
CASSHAGITYEQYF
TGTGCCAGCAGCCATGCGGGGATTACCTACGAGCAGTACTTC
>NA|TRBV6-1|few|TRBJ1-1
CASERAFF
TGTGCCAGCGAGAGGGCTTTCTTT
>TRBD2|TRBV5-1|NA|TRBJ2-5
CASSSSLTSGGAQETQYF
TGCGCCAGCAGCTCCTCCCTCACTAGCGGGGGGGCTCAAGAGACCCAGTACTTC
>TRBD1|TRBV7-9|NA|TRBJ1-1
CASSWRQGMNTEAFF
TGTGCCAGCAGCTGGAGACAGGGGATGAACACTGAAGCTTTCTTT